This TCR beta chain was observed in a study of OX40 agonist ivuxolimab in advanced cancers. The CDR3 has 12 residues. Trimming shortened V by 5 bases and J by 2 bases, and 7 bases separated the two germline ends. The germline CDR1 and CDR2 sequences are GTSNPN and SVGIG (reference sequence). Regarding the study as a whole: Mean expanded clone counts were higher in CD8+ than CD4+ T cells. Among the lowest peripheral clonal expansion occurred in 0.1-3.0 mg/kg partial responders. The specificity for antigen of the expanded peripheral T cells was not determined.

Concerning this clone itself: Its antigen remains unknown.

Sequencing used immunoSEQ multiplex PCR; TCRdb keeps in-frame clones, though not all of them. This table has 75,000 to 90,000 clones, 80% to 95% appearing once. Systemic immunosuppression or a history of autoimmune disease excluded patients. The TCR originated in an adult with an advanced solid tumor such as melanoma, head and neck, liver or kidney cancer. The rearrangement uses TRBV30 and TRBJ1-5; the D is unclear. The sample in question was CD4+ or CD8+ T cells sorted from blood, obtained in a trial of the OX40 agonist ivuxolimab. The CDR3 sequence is CAWGGGNQPQHF. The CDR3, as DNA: TGTGCCTGGGGCGGGGGCAATCAGCCCCAGCATTTT.